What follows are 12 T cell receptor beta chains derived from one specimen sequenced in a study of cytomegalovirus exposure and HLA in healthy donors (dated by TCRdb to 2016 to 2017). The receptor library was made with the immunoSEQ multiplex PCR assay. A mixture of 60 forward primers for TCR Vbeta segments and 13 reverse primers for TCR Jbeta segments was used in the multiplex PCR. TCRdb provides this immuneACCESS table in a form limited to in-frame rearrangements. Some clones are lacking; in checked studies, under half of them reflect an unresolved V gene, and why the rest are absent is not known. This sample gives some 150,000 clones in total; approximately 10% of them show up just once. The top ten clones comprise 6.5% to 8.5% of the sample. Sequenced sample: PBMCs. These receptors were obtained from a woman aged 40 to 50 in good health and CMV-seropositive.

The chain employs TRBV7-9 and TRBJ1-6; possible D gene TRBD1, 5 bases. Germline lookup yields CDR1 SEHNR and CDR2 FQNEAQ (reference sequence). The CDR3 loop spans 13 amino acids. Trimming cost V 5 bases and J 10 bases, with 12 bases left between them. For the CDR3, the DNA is TGTGCCAGCAGCCAGGGAGGGAAATCACCCCTCCACTTT. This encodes CASSQGGKSPLHF.

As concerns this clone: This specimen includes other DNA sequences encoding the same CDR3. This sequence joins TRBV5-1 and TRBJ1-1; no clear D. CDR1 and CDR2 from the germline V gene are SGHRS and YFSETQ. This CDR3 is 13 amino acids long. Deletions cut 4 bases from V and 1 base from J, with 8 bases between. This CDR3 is CASSPTGNTEAFF. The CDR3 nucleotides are TGCGCCAGCAGCCCAACCGGGAACACTGAAGCTTTCTTT.

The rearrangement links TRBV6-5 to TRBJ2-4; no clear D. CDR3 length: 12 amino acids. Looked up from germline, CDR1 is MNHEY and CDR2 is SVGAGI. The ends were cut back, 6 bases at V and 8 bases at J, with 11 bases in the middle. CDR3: CASSRDRDIQYF. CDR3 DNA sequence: TGTGCCAGCAGCCGCGACCGGGACATTCAGTACTTC.

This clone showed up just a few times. In DNA, the CDR3 is TGCGCCAGCAGCTTGGACCAGAGGACTAGCACAGATACGCAGTATTTT. It translates to CASSLDQRTSTDTQYF. The chain joins TRBV5-1 to TRBJ2-3, with D possibly TRBD2 on 5 matching bases. This CDR3 region has 16 residues. V gave up 0 bases and J gave up 0 bases, with 11 bases separating them. The germline CDR1 and CDR2 sequences are SGHRS and YFSETQ.

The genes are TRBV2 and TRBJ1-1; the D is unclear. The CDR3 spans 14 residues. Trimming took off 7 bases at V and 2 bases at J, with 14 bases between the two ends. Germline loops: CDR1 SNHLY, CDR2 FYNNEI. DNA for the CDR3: TGTGCCAGCAACCCCATGGGAGACAACACTGAAGCTTTCTTT. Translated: CASNPMGDNTEAFF.

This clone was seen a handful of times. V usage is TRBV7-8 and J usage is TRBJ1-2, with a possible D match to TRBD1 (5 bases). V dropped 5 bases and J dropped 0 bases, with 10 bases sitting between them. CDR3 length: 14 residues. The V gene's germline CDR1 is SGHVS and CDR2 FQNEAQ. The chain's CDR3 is CASSPDSPNYGYTF. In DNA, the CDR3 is TGTGCCAGCAGCCCCGACAGCCCTAACTATGGCTACACCTTC.

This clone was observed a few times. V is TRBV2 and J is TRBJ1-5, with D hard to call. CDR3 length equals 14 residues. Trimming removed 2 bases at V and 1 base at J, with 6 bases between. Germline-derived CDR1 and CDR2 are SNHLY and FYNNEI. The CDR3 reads CASSESSSNQPQHF. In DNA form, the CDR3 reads TGTGCCAGCAGTGAAAGCTCGAGCAATCAGCCCCAGCATTTT. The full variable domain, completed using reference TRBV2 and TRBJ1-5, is EPEVTQTPSHQVTQMGQEVILRCVPISNHLYFYWYRQILGQKVEFLVSFYNNEISEKSEIFDDQFSVERPDGSNFTLKIRSTKLEDSAMYFCASSESSSNQPQHFGDGTRLSIL.

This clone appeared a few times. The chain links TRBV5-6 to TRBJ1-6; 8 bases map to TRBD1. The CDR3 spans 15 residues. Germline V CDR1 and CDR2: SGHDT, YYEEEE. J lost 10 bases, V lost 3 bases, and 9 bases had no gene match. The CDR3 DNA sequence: TGTGCCAGCAGCTCACCTGGACAGGGACGGTCACCCCTCCACTTT. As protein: CASSSPGQGRSPLHF.

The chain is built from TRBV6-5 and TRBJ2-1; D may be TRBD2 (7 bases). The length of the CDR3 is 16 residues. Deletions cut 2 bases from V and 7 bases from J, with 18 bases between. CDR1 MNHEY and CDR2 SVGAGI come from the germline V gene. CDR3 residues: CASSYPGGASRNEQFF. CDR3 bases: TGTGCCAGCAGTTACCCGGGGGGCGCGTCGAGAAATGAGCAGTTCTTC.

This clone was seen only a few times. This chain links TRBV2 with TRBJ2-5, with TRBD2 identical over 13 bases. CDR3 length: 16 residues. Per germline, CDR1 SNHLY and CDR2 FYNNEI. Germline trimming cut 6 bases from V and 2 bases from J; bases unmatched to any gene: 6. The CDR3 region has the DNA TGTGCCAGCAGGCCCCCGGGACTAGCGGGGCAAGAGACCCAGTACTTC. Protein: CASRPPGLAGQETQYF.

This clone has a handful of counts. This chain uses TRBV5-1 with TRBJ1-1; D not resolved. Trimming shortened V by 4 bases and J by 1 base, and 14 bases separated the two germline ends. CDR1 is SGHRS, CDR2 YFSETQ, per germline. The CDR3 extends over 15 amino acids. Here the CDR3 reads CASSQYRGANTEAFF. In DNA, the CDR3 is TGCGCCAGCAGCCAATACCGGGGTGCGAACACTGAAGCTTTCTTT.

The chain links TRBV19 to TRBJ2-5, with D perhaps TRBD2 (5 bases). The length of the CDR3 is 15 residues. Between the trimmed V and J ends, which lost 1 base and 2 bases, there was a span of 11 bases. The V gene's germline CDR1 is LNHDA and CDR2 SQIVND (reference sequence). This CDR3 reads CASSIVAGIQETQYF. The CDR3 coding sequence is TGTGCCAGTAGTATAGTTGCCGGGATACAAGAGACCCAGTACTTC.